This entry lists 12 T cell receptor beta chains sequenced from one sample in a study of cytomegalovirus exposure and HLA in healthy donors. PCR was performed using 60 Vbeta and 13 Jbeta primers. Using immunoSEQ multiplex PCR, the repertoire was profiled, and TCRdb retains in-frame clones only, with some absent. The repertoire includes about 140,000 clones, over 75% of them detected once, and around 2.5% sits in the top ten. The sequencing input was PBMCs. The receptors here all came from a man aged 45-65 years in good health and CMV-seronegative.

V is TRBV12-2 and J is TRBJ1-4; the table's TRBD1 call for D was not verified on the DNA. TRBV12-2 has pseudogene status. The CDR3 has 16 amino acids. The chain's CDR3 is CASRRKDRSVYRKLFF. The CDR3 bases are TGTGCAAGTCGCCGAAAGGACAGGTCTGTATATCGAAAACTGTTTTTT.

V gene TRBV19 combines with J gene TRBJ2-3; 10 positions agree with TRBD2. This CDR3 region has 14 residues. Per germline, CDR1 LNHDA and CDR2 SQIVND (reference sequence). Germline trimming cut 6 bases from V and 2 bases from J; bases unmatched to any gene: 2. CDR3 sequence: CASRLAGNTDTQYF. The CDR3 DNA reads TGTGCCAGTAGACTAGCGGGGAACACAGATACGCAGTATTTT.

The chain combines TRBV27 with TRBJ2-3; 13 bases agree with TRBD2. Germline V gene lookup returns CDR1 MNHEY and CDR2 SMNVEV (reference sequence). The CDR3 is 16 residues long. The J segment lost 4 bases and the V segment lost 4 bases, leaving 5 bases of the junction unmatched. CDR3 nucleotide sequence: TGTGCCAGCAGTTCATGGACTAGCGGGAGTCCAGATACGCAGTATTTT. This encodes CASSSWTSGSPDTQYF.

V gene TRBV11-3 combines with J gene TRBJ1-2, with a possible D match to TRBD1 (6 bases). The CDR3 contains 12 residues. The germline V gene has CDR1 SGHNT and CDR2 YENEEA. The V gene lost 3 bases and the J gene lost 6 bases, with 8 bases spanning the gap. The CDR3 nucleotides read TGTGCCAGCAGCTTTTCAGGGGATGGCTACACCTTC. Its protein is CASSFSGDGYTF.

The chain couples TRBV10-2 to TRBJ1-3; no definite D call. CDR3 size: 12 residues. V was trimmed by 3 bases and J by 4 bases, leaving 4 bases between them. From germline, CDR1 is WSHSY and CDR2 SAAADI. The CDR3 here is CASSELGNTIYF. DNA for the CDR3: TGCGCCAGCAGTGAACTGGGAAACACCATATATTTT.

The chain employs TRBV6-6 and TRBJ1-2, with TRBD1 as a possible D gene (6 bases). The CDR3 sequence is 14 residues long. Germline V gene sequence: CDR1 MNHNY, CDR2 SVGAGI (reference sequence). V was trimmed by 5 bases and J by 3 bases, leaving 13 bases between them. The CDR3 protein is CASSQGTSDYGYTF. The DNA for the CDR3 is TGTGCCAGCAGTCAAGGGACATCGGACTATGGCTACACCTTC.

This chain's CDR3 is CASLSGGKETQYF. The CDR3, as DNA: TGTGCCAGTTTGTCAGGGGGCAAGGAGACCCAGTACTTC. V is TRBV6-1 and J is TRBJ2-5; 8 bases are shared with TRBD1. The CDR3 runs 13 residues. V trimming: 9 bases; J trimming: 5 bases; junction bases outside the gene matches: 8. CDR1 is MNHNS, CDR2 SASEGT, per germline.

The gene calls are TRBV18 and TRBJ2-1; 12 nucleotides agree with TRBD2. Germline trimming cut 5 bases from V and 5 bases from J; bases unmatched to any gene: 4. The CDR3 length is 15 residues. Per the germline V gene, CDR1 is KGHSH and CDR2 is LQKENI. CDR3 in DNA: TGTGCCAGCTCAATACTAGCGGGAGGCCACAATGAGCAGTTCTTC. Its protein is CASSILAGGHNEQFF.

The chain recombines TRBV5-1 with TRBJ2-2; TRBD2 is a possible D gene (6 bases). The germline CDR1 and CDR2 sequences are SGHRS and YFSETQ. This CDR3 comprises 16 residues. V dropped 0 bases and J dropped 5 bases, with 14 bases sitting between them. This CDR3 is CASSLDSRGSTGELFF. The CDR3 DNA sequence: TGCGCCAGCAGCTTGGATTCTCGGGGGTCAACCGGGGAGCTGTTTTTT.

CDR3 coding DNA: TGTGCCAGCATTATGACTAGCGCCCAGGCCGATGAGCAGTTCTTC. Translated: CASIMTSAQADEQFF. The J gene is TRBJ2-1, the V gene TRBV21-1; the D segment call TRBD2 is taken from the table without a DNA check. TRBV21-1 is labeled a pseudogene. The CDR3 consists of 15 residues.

This rearrangement joins TRBV4-1 to TRBJ2-6; tentatively, D is TRBD1 (5 bases). The CDR3 consists of 16 residues. The V gene's germline CDR1 is MGHRA and CDR2 YSYEKL. Trimming took off 0 bases at V and 2 bases at J, with 8 bases between the two ends. Written as DNA, the CDR3 is TGCGCCAGCAGCCAAGATCAGGGCCCTGGGGCCAACGTCCTGACTTTC. Residues: CASSQDQGPGANVLTF.

This clone was counted once. The rearrangement uses TRBV5-4 and TRBJ2-5; D gene unclear. Trimming shortened V by 2 bases and J by 2 bases, and 7 bases separated the two germline ends. Germline-derived CDR1 and CDR2 are SGHNT and YYREEE (reference sequence). The CDR3 length is 13 residues. CDR3 protein: CASSFARQETQYF. CDR3 DNA: TGTGCCAGCAGCTTTGCTAGGCAAGAGACCCAGTACTTC.